The 22 T cell receptor beta chains presented below share a single source sample, sequenced in a study of cytomegalovirus exposure and HLA in healthy donors. PCR was performed using 60 Vbeta and 13 Jbeta primers. Clones were read by immunoSEQ multiplex PCR, and TCRdb kept only the in-frame ones, dropping some. The table includes 150,000 or so clones, about 81% detected once. Source material: PBMCs. The receptors here all came from a man aged 25 to 40 in good health and CMV-seronegative.

Details on this clone: Its ends do not fully match the called genes, so a read error is possible. The J gene is TRBJ2-4, the V gene TRBV9; 7 bases line up with TRBD1. The CDR3 is 15 residues long. Per the germline V gene, CDR1 is SGDLS and CDR2 is YYNGEE. DNA for the CDR3: TGTGCCAGCAGCGAGGTCGGGACAGCCCAAAACAGTCAGTACTTC. This encodes CASSEVGTAQNSQYF.

The chain uses TRBV19 and TRBJ2-7; D is unclear. Per the germline V gene, CDR1 is LNHDA and CDR2 is SQIVND (reference sequence). V was pared by 1 base and J by 2 bases, with 12 bases between. The CDR3 is made up of 15 amino acids. This CDR3 reads CASSIGGAGTYEQYF. DNA for the CDR3: TGTGCCAGTAGTATAGGAGGAGCCGGTACCTACGAGCAGTACTTC.

The chain employs TRBV19 and TRBJ1-4; 8 positions match TRBD1. V shed 5 bases and J 7 bases; nucleotides not matched to a gene: 9. This CDR3 spans 15 amino acids. Germline assignment: CDR1 LNHDA and CDR2 SQIVND (reference sequence). As DNA, the CDR3 is TGTGCCAGTAGTTCCGGTCAGGGGGCCGGTGAAAAACTGTTTTTT. This translates into CASSSGQGAGEKLFF.

The chain couples TRBV11-3 to TRBJ2-1, with D possibly being TRBD2 (7 bases). V lost 5 bases to trimming and J lost 4 bases, with 18 bases between them. Germline CDR1 reads SGHNT; CDR2 reads YENEEA. The CDR3 runs to 16 residues. The DNA for the CDR3 is TGTGCCAGCAGCCCGGGGGGCAGCGGGAATTACAATGAGCAGTTCTTC. This encodes CASSPGGSGNYNEQFF. The full variable domain, rest sourced from reference TRBV11-3 and TRBJ2-1, is EAGVVQSPRYKIIEKKQPVAFWCNPISGHNTLYWYLQNLGQGPELLIRYENEEAVDDSQLPKDRFSAERLKGVDSTLKIQPAELGDSAVYLCASSPGGSGNYNEQFFGPGTRLTVL.

The V and J genes are TRBV4-1 and TRBJ2-4, with TRBD2 identical over 10 bases. The CDR3 consists of 13 residues. Per the germline V gene, CDR1 is MGHRA and CDR2 is YSYEKL. Unmatched junction bases numbered 5, after V lost 8 bases and J lost 7 bases. The CDR3 protein is CASGAGGTNIQYF. The CDR3, as DNA: TGCGCCAGCGGAGCGGGAGGGACTAACATTCAGTACTTC.

Only a few counts were recorded for this clone. The CDR3 DNA reads as TGTGCCAGCAGCGGTTGGACTAGCGGGAGGGAATATGAGCAGTTCTTC. Protein product: CASSGWTSGREYEQFF. The chain links TRBV9 to TRBJ2-1; 15 bases map to TRBD2. The CDR3 length is 16 residues. CDR1 and CDR2 from the germline V gene are SGDLS and YYNGEE. The junction had 6 bases not matched to a gene; V was cut back by 3 bases and J by 8 bases.

Turning to this clone: Sequence at one end of the junction differs from germline and may be a read error. The chain carries TRBV20-1 and TRBJ2-7; 8 bases match TRBD1. This CDR3 spans 11 amino acids. Germline V gene sequence: CDR1 DFQATT, CDR2 SNEGSKA (reference sequence). CDR3 nucleotide sequence: TGCAGTGTGGCATTAGGGGACAGGAATCTCTTC. Its translation is CSVALGDRNLF.

This chain connects TRBV19 to TRBJ1-2; the D gene is possibly TRBD1 (5 bases). CDR3 length: 13 amino acids. V was clipped by 2 bases and J by 5 bases, with 9 bases between them. The germline CDR1 and CDR2 sequences are LNHDA and SQIVND (reference sequence). CDR3 region: CASSITGGYGYTF. CDR3 nucleotides: TGTGCCAGTAGTATAACCGGGGGTTATGGCTACACCTTC. The complete variable domain, with remaining parts taken from reference TRBV19 and TRBJ1-2, reads DGGITQSPKYLFRKEGQNVTLSCEQNLNHDAMYWYRQDPGQGLRLIYYSQIVNDFQKGDIAEGYSVSREKKESFPLTVTSAQKNPTAFYLCASSITGGYGYTFGSGTRLTVV.

The rearrangement uses TRBV7-9 and TRBJ2-1; 9 bases are shared with TRBD2. The CDR3 runs 14 residues. V trimming: 1 base; J trimming: 16 bases; junction bases outside the gene matches: 11. Per germline, CDR1 SEHNR and CDR2 FQNEAQ (reference sequence). The chain's CDR3 is CASSLGASGITHFF. As DNA, the CDR3 is TGTGCCAGCAGCTTAGGGGCTAGCGGGATCACCCATTTCTTC. Variable domain in full (rest from reference TRBV7-9 and TRBJ2-1): DTGVSQNPRHKITKRGQNVTFRCDPISEHNRLYWYRQTLGQGPEFLTYFQNEAQLEKSRLLSDRFSAERPKGSFSTLEIQRTEQGDSAMYLCASSLGASGITHFFGPGTRLTVL.

The V call is TRBV28, the J call TRBJ2-5; 9 bases are shared with TRBD1. The CDR3 has 13 residues. V lost 8 bases and J lost 2; bases outside the gene matches: 3. CDR1 and CDR2 (germline): MDHEN, SYDVKM. Here the CDR3 DNA reads TGTGCCAGCCGAGACAGGGGGCAAGAGACCCAGTACTTC. Residues: CASRDRGQETQYF.

This CDR3 is CASSPGQVGQETQYF. The CDR3 region has the DNA TGTGCCAGCAGCCCCGGACAGGTCGGGCAAGAGACCCAGTACTTC. J is TRBJ2-5 and V is TRBV7-6, with 7 nucleotides matching TRBD1. CDR1 is SGHVS and CDR2 is FNYEAQ in the germline V gene. With 5 bases clipped from V and 2 bases from J, the junction kept 8 bases outside the gene matches. The CDR3 covers 15 residues.

This clone appeared a single time. This rearrangement joins TRBV4-1 to TRBJ2-1; 11 positions agree with TRBD1. With 2 bases clipped from V and 4 bases from J, the junction kept 4 bases outside the gene matches. CDR3 length equals 16 residues. Germline V gene data show CDR1 as MGHRA and CDR2 as YSYEKL. The CDR3 region is CASSQIRDRGYNEQFF. The CDR3 region has the DNA TGCGCCAGCAGCCAAATCCGGGACAGGGGGTACAATGAGCAGTTCTTC.

V and J are TRBV6-5 and TRBJ1-1; 7 nucleotides match TRBD1. V lost 6 bases and J lost 8; bases outside the gene matches: 6. CDR1 and CDR2 (germline): MNHEY, SVGAGI. The CDR3 totals 12 residues. The DNA of the CDR3 is TGTGCCAGCAGAGAACCGGGACAGGAAGCTTTCTTT. As protein: CASREPGQEAFF.

The rearrangement joins TRBV28 to TRBJ2-7; 10 bases agree with TRBD1. V lost 5 bases to trimming and J lost 5 bases; unmatched junction nucleotides: 15. The CDR3 consists of 17 residues. Per the germline V gene, CDR1 is MDHEN and CDR2 is SYDVKM. CDR3 protein: CASSTLGQGFVRDEQYF. The CDR3 nucleotides read TGTGCCAGCAGTACCCTGGGACAGGGGTTTGTCCGTGACGAGCAGTACTTC. Supplemented by reference TRBV28 and TRBJ2-7, the full variable domain reads DVKVTQSSRYLVKRTGEKVFLECVQDMDHENMFWYRQDPGLGLRLIYFSYDVKMKEKGDIPEGYSVSREKKERFSLILESASTNQTSMYLCASSTLGQGFVRDEQYFGPGTRLTVT.

The CDR3 bases are TGTGCCTGGAGTGTACTAGCGGGGGCCGTACTCACCGGGGAGCTGTTTTTT. Protein sequence: CAWSVLAGAVLTGELFF. The rearrangement joins TRBV30 to TRBJ2-2; 11 bases line up with TRBD2. This CDR3 has 17 amino acids. The J segment lost 4 bases and the V segment lost 0 bases, leaving 7 bases of the junction unmatched. The germline gives CDR1 GTSNPN, CDR2 SVGIG (reference sequence).

The chain uses TRBV5-1 and TRBJ2-3; 10 nucleotides align to TRBD1. Trimming took 3 bases from V and 0 from J; bases not matched to a gene: 1. CDR1 is SGHRS, CDR2 YFSETQ, per germline. The CDR3 consists of 15 residues. The CDR3 sequence: CASSWGQGSTDTQYF. DNA of the CDR3: TGCGCCAGCAGCTGGGGACAGGGGAGCACAGATACGCAGTATTTT. Together with reference TRBV5-1 and TRBJ2-3, the CDR3 gives the full variable domain: KAGVTQTPRYLIKTRGQQVTLSCSPISGHRSVSWYQQTPGQGLQFLFEYFSETQRNKGNFPGRFSGRQFSNSRSEMNVSTLELGDSALYLCASSWGQGSTDTQYFGPGTRLTVL.

Only a few counts were recorded for this clone. V and J are TRBV10-3 and TRBJ2-7; TRBD1 matches 9 bases. This CDR3 has 13 residues. V trimming: 1 base; J trimming: 5 bases; junction bases outside the gene matches: 0. Germline V gives CDR1 ENHRY, CDR2 SYGVKD. The CDR3 loop is CAISEWDRDEQYF. The DNA of the CDR3 is TGTGCCATCAGTGAGTGGGACAGGGACGAGCAGTACTTC.

The chain carries TRBV4-1 and TRBJ1-4, with D tentatively TRBD1 (5 bases). The ends were cut back, 1 base at V and 7 bases at J, with 13 bases in the middle. Germline CDR1 and CDR2: MGHRA and YSYEKL. CDR3 length equals 15 residues. The CDR3 protein is CASSQAGVGGEKLFF. CDR3 sequence (DNA): TGCGCCAGCAGCCAAGCGGGGGTCGGGGGTGAAAAACTGTTTTTT.

This sequence joins TRBV5-6 and TRBJ1-2; 11 positions match TRBD1. The CDR3 sequence is 16 residues long. The germline CDR1 and CDR2 sequences are SGHDT and YYEEEE. The J segment lost 5 bases and the V segment lost 4 bases, leaving 10 bases of the junction unmatched. The CDR3 nucleotides are TGTGCCAGCAGCGTGTCCCCAGGACAGGGGGCTTATGGCTACACCTTC. This gives the protein CASSVSPGQGAYGYTF.

The gene calls are TRBV5-1 and TRBJ2-7; possible D gene TRBD1, 6 bases. Germline-derived CDR1 and CDR2 are SGHRS and YFSETQ. This CDR3 comprises 13 residues. Trimming took 0 bases from V and 4 from J, leaving 8 bases between them. CDR3 protein: CASSLARGYEQYF. The CDR3 coding sequence is TGCGCCAGCAGCTTGGCCAGGGGATACGAGCAGTACTTC.

This sequence joins TRBV7-2 and TRBJ1-5; maybe TRBD1 (6 bases). The V and J ends lost 2 bases and 9 bases respectively, with 20 bases between them. The CDR3 has 16 amino acids. The germline CDR1 and CDR2 sequences are SGHTA and FQGNSA. This CDR3 is CASSLTKGEYHRPQHF. DNA for the CDR3: TGTGCCAGCAGCTTAACCAAGGGGGAGTACCACCGGCCCCAGCATTTT.

The gene calls are TRBV7-8 and TRBJ1-4; perhaps TRBD1 as D (6 bases). The V end was cut by 3 bases, the J end by 6 bases, with 14 bases between. CDR1 and CDR2 (germline): SGHVS, FQNEAQ. This CDR3 has 15 amino acids. This chain's CDR3 is CASSFNRVSYEKLFF. In nucleotides, the CDR3 is TGTGCCAGCAGCTTTAACAGGGTCTCATATGAAAAACTGTTTTTT.